The next 29 T cell receptor beta chains were all read from a single sample in a study of blood T cell repertoires in COVID-19. Assay: immunoSEQ multiplex PCR; the TCRdb copy retains only in-frame clones and omits some. The sample contains 160,000 or so clones, more than 65% of which appear only once. Input material: peripheral blood. The receptors originated from a woman older than 75 with acute or convalescent COVID-19.

CDR3 region: CAISDPGTGFHGYTF. Here the CDR3 DNA reads TGTGCCATCAGTGACCCCGGGACAGGGTTTCATGGCTACACCTTC. The rearrangement links TRBV10-3 to TRBJ1-2; 9 nucleotides match TRBD1. Germline V gives CDR1 ENHRY, CDR2 SYGVKD. The CDR3 is 15 amino acids. V lost 3 bases to trimming and J lost 6 bases; unmatched junction nucleotides: 8.

This clone was recorded only once. This rearrangement joins TRBV6-5 to TRBJ1-5, with 10 bases identical to TRBD1. The CDR3 is 14 residues long. V lost 2 bases, J lost 7 bases, and 2 bases stayed unmatched. Per the germline V gene, CDR1 is MNHEY and CDR2 is SVGAGI. CDR3 sequence: CASSYGQGGQPQHF. The CDR3 DNA reads TGTGCCAGCAGTTACGGACAGGGGGGGCAGCCCCAGCATTTT.

The chain carries TRBV5-1 and TRBJ1-5, with unresolved D. In germline, CDR1 is SGHRS, CDR2 YFSETQ. V lost 0 bases and J lost 7, with 8 bases in between. CDR3 length: 13 residues. CDR3 coding DNA: TGCGCCAGCAGCTTGGACTCTTTGCAGCCCCAGCATTTT. This gives the protein CASSLDSLQPQHF.

The chain carries TRBV28 and TRBJ1-2, with TRBD1 matching 8 bases. The CDR3 sequence is 16 residues long. Germline V gene data show CDR1 as MDHEN and CDR2 as SYDVKM. With 3 bases clipped from V and 4 bases from J, the junction kept 10 bases outside the gene matches. This CDR3 reads CASSFDQGALGYGYTF. The CDR3 DNA reads as TGTGCCAGCAGTTTCGACCAGGGGGCGCTGGGCTATGGCTACACCTTC.

The J gene is TRBJ1-6, the V gene TRBV27, with unresolved D. The germline V and J ends were trimmed by 1 base and 0 bases, with 4 bases remaining between them. The CDR3 runs to 15 residues. Germline V gene data show CDR1 as MNHEY and CDR2 as SMNVEV (reference sequence). The DNA for the CDR3 is TGTGCCAGCAGTTTATTGAGCTCCTATAATTCACCCCTCCACTTT. It specifies CASSLLSSYNSPLHF.

This rearrangement joins TRBV11-3 to TRBJ2-1; D is possibly TRBD2 (6 bases). Germline CDR1 is SGHNT and CDR2 is YENEEA. V shed 5 bases and J shed 4 bases, with 12 bases lying between them. The CDR3 sequence is 14 residues long. This chain's CDR3 is CASSLGGSYNEQFF. CDR3 bases: TGTGCCAGCAGCCTTGGGGGGTCGTACAATGAGCAGTTCTTC.

This clone has a count of ten or more. The V call is TRBV11-2, the J call TRBJ2-7; a possible D gene is TRBD1 (6 bases). This CDR3 contains 14 residues. Germline CDR1 is SGHAT and CDR2 is FQNNGV. The V and J ends lost 4 bases and 6 bases respectively, with 16 bases between them. CDR3 amino acids: CASSSRPTGFEQYF. The CDR3 nucleotides read TGTGCCAGCAGCTCGCGCCCCACAGGGTTCGAGCAGTACTTC.

The rearrangement uses TRBV18 and TRBJ2-1; 8 bases map to TRBD2. This CDR3 comprises 14 residues. CDR1 is KGHSH, CDR2 LQKENI, per germline. The trim removed 3 bases at V and 9 bases at J, leaving 7 bases unmatched. The CDR3 bases are TGTGCCAGCTCACCGACTAGCGCCCGGGGTGAGCAGTTCTTC. It specifies CASSPTSARGEQFF. Full variable domain (outside the CDR3, taken from reference TRBV18 and TRBJ2-1): NAGVMQNPRHLVRRRGQEARLRCSPMKGHSHVYWYRQLPEEGLKFMVYLQKENIIDESGMPKERFSAEFPKEGPSILRIQQVVRGDSAAYFCASSPTSARGEQFFGPGTRLTVL.

The rearrangement joins TRBV30 to TRBJ2-3; unclear D gene. Germline CDR1 and CDR2: GTSNPN and SVGIG (reference sequence). There are 12 residues in the CDR3. Trimming took 4 bases from V and 1 from J, leaving 6 bases between them. As DNA, the CDR3 is TGTGCCTGGACCCCAGGCACAGATACGCAGTATTTT. The encoded protein is CAWTPGTDTQYF. Full variable domain (missing parts from reference TRBV30 and TRBJ2-3): SQTIHQWPATLVQPVGSPLSLECTVEGTSNPNLYWYRQAAGRGLQLLFYSVGIGQISSEVPQNLSASRPQDRQFILSSKKLLLSDSGFYLCAWTPGTDTQYFGPGTRLTVL.

The chain combines TRBV19 with TRBJ1-5, with 9 nucleotides matching TRBD1. Germline V gives CDR1 LNHDA, CDR2 SQIVND (reference sequence). CDR3 length equals 15 residues. Trimming removed 6 bases from V and 4 bases from J; junction bases left unmatched: 7. The CDR3 nucleotides are TGTGCCAGTAGACCGGACAGGGGAGATAATCAGCCCCAGCATTTT. Its translation: CASRPDRGDNQPQHF.

The V and J genes are TRBV18 and TRBJ1-2; tentative D call: TRBD1 (6 bases). This CDR3 has 14 amino acids. Trimming took 4 bases from V and 1 from J, leaving 10 bases between them. Looked up from germline, CDR1 is KGHSH and CDR2 is LQKENI. The CDR3 loop is CASSQDRNNYGYTF. CDR3 nucleotide sequence: TGTGCCAGCTCACAGGACAGAAATAACTATGGCTACACCTTC.

The rearrangement links TRBV5-1 to TRBJ1-2; a weak D match, TRBD1 (6 bases). The CDR3 runs 13 residues. CDR1 and CDR2 from the germline V gene are SGHRS and YFSETQ. The germline V and J ends were trimmed by 1 base and 4 bases, with 8 bases remaining between them. In nucleotides, the CDR3 is TGCGCCAGCAGCTTGACAGGGTTCTATGGCTACACCTTC. It is translated as CASSLTGFYGYTF. The full variable domain, its missing parts supplied by reference TRBV5-1 and TRBJ1-2, is KAGVTQTPRYLIKTRGQQVTLSCSPISGHRSVSWYQQTPGQGLQFLFEYFSETQRNKGNFPGRFSGRQFSNSRSEMNVSTLELGDSALYLCASSLTGFYGYTFGSGTRLTVV.

The V and J genes are TRBV27 and TRBJ2-2; D is undetermined. Trimming cost V 6 bases and J 7 bases, with 9 bases left between them. The CDR3 runs 12 residues. The germline V gene has CDR1 MNHEY and CDR2 SMNVEV (reference sequence). CDR3 sequence: CASSLGVGELFF. The CDR3 bases are TGTGCCAGCAGCCTTGGAGTCGGGGAGCTGTTTTTT.

This chain connects TRBV6-5 to TRBJ1-6; no clear D. Trimming left V 0 bases short and J 8 bases short, with 14 bases between. Germline V gives CDR1 MNHEY, CDR2 SVGAGI. CDR3 length: 16 residues. The CDR3 is CASSYSVAPRDSPLHF. The CDR3 DNA is TGTGCCAGCAGTTACTCGGTCGCCCCGAGGGATTCACCCCTCCACTTT.

The V gene is TRBV14, the J gene TRBJ2-7; tentatively, D is TRBD2 (6 bases). The CDR3 sequence is 14 residues long. CDR1 SGHDN and CDR2 FVKESK come from the germline V gene. V was cut by 1 base and J by 3 bases, with 10 bases left in between. CDR3 sequence (DNA): TGTGCCAGCAGCCAAGGACTAGGGCTCTACGAGCAGTACTTC. It encodes CASSQGLGLYEQYF.

The V call is TRBV7-8, the J call TRBJ2-1; 13 positions agree with TRBD2. CDR3 length equals 17 residues. The germline V gene has CDR1 SGHVS and CDR2 FQNEAQ. The J segment lost 4 bases and the V segment lost 3 bases, leaving 6 bases of the junction unmatched. Here the CDR3 reads CASSLGLAGTKYNEQFF. CDR3 coding DNA: TGTGCCAGCAGCTTGGGACTAGCGGGGACTAAATACAATGAGCAGTTCTTC. Variable domain in full (rest from reference TRBV7-8 and TRBJ2-1): GAGVSQSPRYKVAKRGQDVALRCDPISGHVSLFWYQQALGQGPEFLTYFQNEAQLDKSGLPSDRFFAERPEGSVSTLKIQRTQQEDSAVYLCASSLGLAGTKYNEQFFGPGTRLTVL.

The DNA of the CDR3 is TGTGCCAGCAGCTTGTCGGGAGGGGGATCCTACGAGCAGTACTTC. Translating it yields CASSLSGGGSYEQYF. This chain links TRBV5-4 with TRBJ2-7, with 8 bases aligning to TRBD2. CDR3 size: 15 residues. CDR1 and CDR2 (germline): SGHNT, YYREEE (reference sequence). The V and J ends lost 1 base and 1 base, in that order; junction bases with no gene match: 4.

The chain combines TRBV2 with TRBJ2-2, with unresolved D. V gave up 6 bases and J gave up 0 bases, with 8 bases separating them. In germline, CDR1 is SNHLY, CDR2 FYNNEI. This CDR3 comprises 14 residues. CDR3 coding DNA: TGTGCCAGCAGACTGAACCCGAACACCGGGGAGCTGTTTTTT. As protein: CASRLNPNTGELFF.

This chain uses TRBV18 with TRBJ2-2, with D hard to call. Germline values: CDR1 KGHSH, CDR2 LQKENI. The CDR3 covers 15 residues. V was trimmed by 4 bases and J by 3 bases, leaving 12 bases between them. The CDR3 sequence: CASSRGSEDTGELFF. The CDR3 bases are TGTGCCAGCTCACGCGGCTCAGAGGACACCGGGGAGCTGTTTTTT.

The genes are TRBV11-2 and TRBJ2-1, with 11 bases that match TRBD2. Per the germline V gene, CDR1 is SGHAT and CDR2 is FQNNGV. V dropped 0 bases and J dropped 12; count of bases not matched to a gene: 4. This CDR3 is built from 14 residues. CDR3: CASSLEPGTSGQFF. The CDR3 nucleotides are TGTGCCAGCAGCTTAGAACCCGGGACTAGCGGGCAGTTCTTC.

This chain connects TRBV5-4 to TRBJ1-4, with D possibly matching TRBD1 (6 bases). The CDR3 spans 15 residues. Germline V gene sequence: CDR1 SGHNT, CDR2 YYREEE (reference sequence). V lost 7 bases and J lost 3, with 16 bases in between. CDR3 region: CASQGSQGANEKLFF. For the CDR3, the DNA is TGTGCCAGCCAGGGGAGTCAAGGAGCTAATGAAAAACTGTTTTTT.

This chain connects TRBV5-1 to TRBJ2-3; D uncertain. This CDR3 has 13 residues. Per the germline V gene, CDR1 is SGHRS and CDR2 is YFSETQ. Trimming stripped 0 bases from V and 8 bases from J, with 10 bases between. CDR3 in DNA: TGCGCCAGCAGCTTGGGGTCCGCAGGTACGCAGTATTTT. Translated, it gives CASSLGSAGTQYF.

The V gene is TRBV6-5, the J gene TRBJ2-7, with D maybe TRBD2 (6 bases). Trimming removed 11 bases at V and 5 bases at J, with 16 bases between. CDR3 length equals 12 residues. Germline loops: CDR1 MNHEY, CDR2 SVGAGI. The CDR3 nucleotides are TGTGCCTCACTCGCGGGGTCGGACGAGCAGTACTTC. Translating gives CASLAGSDEQYF.

This clone has just a few counts. V gene TRBV24-1 combines with J gene TRBJ1-5, with TRBD1 as a possible D gene (6 bases). CDR1 is KGHDR, CDR2 SFDVKD, per germline. The V end was cut by 4 bases, the J end by 5 bases, with 14 bases between. The CDR3 is 15 residues long. The CDR3 nucleotides read TGTGCCACCAGTGACCCGAGGTCAGGGGATCAGCCCCAGCATTTT. Its translation is CATSDPRSGDQPQHF.

The gene calls are TRBV30 and TRBJ1-4; no firm D call. The CDR3 is 14 residues long. V was clipped by 5 bases and J by 3 bases, with 13 bases between them. Germline CDR1 and CDR2: GTSNPN and SVGIG (reference sequence). In DNA form, the CDR3 reads TGTGCCTGGGCCAGACTTGCGGCTAATGAAAAACTGTTTTTT. This translates into CAWARLAANEKLFF.

V and J are TRBV19 and TRBJ2-1; D possibly corresponds to TRBD1 (5 bases). The CDR3 contains 14 residues. Germline-derived CDR1 and CDR2 are LNHDA and SQIVND (reference sequence). V was cut by 3 bases and J by 2 bases, with 8 bases left in between. The CDR3 spells CASSIRQPYNEQFF. The CDR3 DNA reads as TGTGCCAGTAGTATTCGACAGCCCTACAATGAGCAGTTCTTC.

The genes are TRBV27 and TRBJ1-1; D not resolved. The CDR3 extends over 13 amino acids. Trimming cost V 6 bases and J 4 bases, with 12 bases left between them. In germline, CDR1 is MNHEY, CDR2 SMNVEV (reference sequence). CDR3 protein: CASSRGRFTEAFF. DNA of the CDR3: TGTGCCAGCAGCCGAGGGAGGTTCACTGAAGCTTTCTTT.

V usage is TRBV5-5 and J usage is TRBJ2-1, with 8 nucleotides matching TRBD2. The CDR3 is 16 residues long. Unmatched junction bases numbered 9, after V lost 3 bases and J lost 4 bases. Per the germline V gene, CDR1 is SGHKS and CDR2 is YYEKEE (reference sequence). The DNA for the CDR3 is TGTGCCAGCAGCTCAGCGGCGGGACTAGAGTACAATGAGCAGTTCTTC. Translation gives CASSSAAGLEYNEQFF.

This clone has only a few counts. The rearrangement links TRBV2 to TRBJ1-1; no definite D call. The CDR3 runs 13 residues. CDR1 and CDR2 from the germline V gene are SNHLY and FYNNEI. Trimming removed 6 bases from V and 0 bases from J, with 8 bases in between. This CDR3 is CASSVYMNTEAFF. CDR3 nucleotide sequence: TGTGCCAGCAGCGTATATATGAACACTGAAGCTTTCTTT. Based on the CDR3 plus reference TRBV2 and TRBJ1-1, the full variable domain is EPEVTQTPSHQVTQMGQEVILRCVPISNHLYFYWYRQILGQKVEFLVSFYNNEISEKSEIFDDQFSVERPDGSNFTLKIRSTKLEDSAMYFCASSVYMNTEAFFGQGTRLTVV.